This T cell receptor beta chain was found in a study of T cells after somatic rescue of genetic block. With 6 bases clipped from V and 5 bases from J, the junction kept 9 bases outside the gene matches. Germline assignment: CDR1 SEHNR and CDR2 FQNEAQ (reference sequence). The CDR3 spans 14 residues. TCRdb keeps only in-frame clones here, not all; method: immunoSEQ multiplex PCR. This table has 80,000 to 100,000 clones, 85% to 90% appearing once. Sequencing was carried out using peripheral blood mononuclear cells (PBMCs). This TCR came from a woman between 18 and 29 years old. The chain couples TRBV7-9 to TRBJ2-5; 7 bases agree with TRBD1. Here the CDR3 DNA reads TGTGCCAGCAGTCCCCCAGGGGGTCGGGAGACCCAGTACTTC. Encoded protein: CASSPPGGRETQYF.